The present entry profiles one T cell receptor (beta chain) with its context. Its antigen specificity is not known. Per-base quality was not reported, and no clone a single base away is much larger than it. Library generation was performed with the immunoSEQ multiplex PCR assay. Drawn from immuneACCESS, this table holds only the in-frame rearrangements with V and J called that TCRdb kept. Clones are partly lost; checked studies trace under half to an unresolved V gene and leave the rest unexplained. Present in this sample are about 87,000 clones, 90% to 95% of which were seen just once. The top ten clonotypes cover less than 1.5% of the sample. These data come from a study of T cell changes during pregnancy in multiple sclerosis (dated by TCRdb to the late 2010s). At the level of the whole study: Changes in the T cell repertoire over the course of pregnancy were examined in this study in women with multiple sclerosis.

The CDR3 numbers 18 residues from cysteine through phenylalanine. The read is trimmed to its CDR3 DNA, 54 bases read in frame from base 1. V trim: 6 bases; J trim: 1 base; unmatched bases: 10. Via the germline V gene (reference sequence), CDR1 is MNHEY and CDR2 SMNVEV. Here the sequenced sample was peripheral blood, taken in the third trimester of pregnancy. The V and J segments used are TRBV27 and TRBJ2-3; TRBD2 agrees with 13 junctional bases. The sequence derives from a female donor in good health, enrolled as a control in a pregnancy study. For the CDR3, the sequence is CASRPGLAGEVGTDTQYF. The sequence in DNA is TGTGCCAGCAGACCAGGACTAGCGGGAGAGGTGGGCACAGATACGCAGTATTTT.